These 9 T cell receptor beta chains share one sample of origin, sequenced in a study of regulatory T cells in long-lasting Graves disease. Regarding time point: newly diagnosed GD, antithyroid drugs for less than 3 months. From RNA extracted from PBMCs, the TCR library was made. In building TCR beta libraries, iRepertoire HTBI primers were used together with Arm-PCR of CDR3 regions. TCRdb ran MiXCR on the multiplex PCR reads and lists one entry per CDR3 protein. The data contain about 620,000 distinct CDR3 sequences, roughly 15% of them singletons. This sample was also put to use in a study of T cells in Graves' hyperthyroidism and ophthalmopathy.

Here the sequenced sample was peripheral blood mononuclear cells (PBMCs), taken at new diagnosis, from a patient treated with antithyroid drugs. Receptors originate from a woman aged 30 to 39 with Graves disease.

This clonotype was observed many times. The rearrangement links TRBV20-1 to TRBJ2-3, with D perhaps TRBD1 (6 bases). CDR1 is DFQATT, CDR2 SNEGSKA, per germline (reference sequence). V was trimmed by 1 base and J by 6 bases, leaving 11 bases between them. CDR3 size: 13 residues. The CDR3 sequence is CSARAQGADTQYF. The CDR3 coding sequence is TGCAGTGCTAGAGCACAGGGAGCCGATACGCAGTATTTT.

The sample holds many counts of this clonotype. The chain couples TRBV6-5 to TRBJ2-7, with D perhaps TRBD2 (6 bases). V was pared by 2 bases and J by 5 bases, with 16 bases between. Per the germline V gene, CDR1 is MNHEY and CDR2 is SVGAGI. CDR3 size: 15 residues. CDR3 coding DNA: TGTGCCAGCAGTTACCCGGGGGTCAGCGCCCACGAGCAGTACTTC. Protein: CASSYPGVSAHEQYF.

CDR3 residues: CASSRTDIYNEQFF. The CDR3, as DNA: TGCGCCAGCAGCCGAACAGACATCTACAATGAGCAGTTCTTC. The genes are TRBV5-1 and TRBJ2-1, with D hard to call. Germline V gene sequence: CDR1 SGHRS, CDR2 YFSETQ. The V end was cut by 4 bases, the J end by 3 bases, with 11 bases between. The CDR3 is made up of 14 amino acids.

This chain connects TRBV30 to TRBJ2-7, with D tentatively TRBD2 (6 bases). V was trimmed by 2 bases and J by 2 bases, leaving 10 bases between them. The length of the CDR3 is 13 residues. Germline loops: CDR1 GTSNPN, CDR2 SVGIG (reference sequence). Written as DNA, the CDR3 is TGTGCCTGGAGTAATGGAGGGCCCTACGAGCAGTACTTC. It specifies CAWSNGGPYEQYF.

This clonotype was counted only a few times. The rearrangement joins TRBV7-8 to TRBJ2-2; D is undetermined. The germline V gene has CDR1 SGHVS and CDR2 FQNEAQ. The CDR3 covers 13 residues. Trimming left V 2 bases short and J 6 bases short, with 7 bases between. Here the CDR3 DNA reads TGTGCCAGCAGCTTAATCCCTTCCGGGGAGCTGTTTTTT. This sequence encodes CASSLIPSGELFF.

This chain joins TRBV2 and TRBJ2-7, with D possibly TRBD1 on 5 matching bases. This CDR3 spans 14 amino acids. From germline, CDR1 is SNHLY and CDR2 FYNNEI. V was shortened by 9 bases and J by 0 bases, with 15 bases between the two germline ends. The CDR3 loop reads CASPQDKNSYEQYF. The DNA of the CDR3 is TGTGCCAGTCCTCAGGACAAAAACTCCTACGAGCAGTACTTC.

This clonotype was observed at least ten times. The chain has TRBV28 and TRBJ1-1; TRBD1 is a possible D gene (6 bases). V was shortened by 6 bases and J by 4 bases, with 15 bases between the two germline ends. Per the germline V gene, CDR1 is MDHEN and CDR2 is SYDVKM. CDR3 length: 14 residues. CDR3 protein: CASRHTGRSTEAFF. The CDR3 DNA follows: TGTGCCAGCAGGCATACAGGGAGGTCCACTGAAGCTTTCTTT.

This clonotype was counted at least ten times. This chain's CDR3 is CAISELMDTQYF. CDR3 sequence (DNA): TGTGCCATCAGTGAGTTGATGGATACGCAGTATTTT. The chain is built from TRBV10-3 and TRBJ2-3, with D hard to call. CDR1 ENHRY and CDR2 SYGVKD come from the germline V gene. The CDR3 consists of 12 residues. Trimming stripped 1 base from V and 6 bases from J, with 5 bases between.

This clonotype came up a few times. V and J are TRBV7-9 and TRBJ2-1; no definite D call. This CDR3 is built from 15 residues. From germline, CDR1 is SEHNR and CDR2 FQNEAQ (reference sequence). Trimming removed 1 base from V and 8 bases from J, with 15 bases in between. The CDR3 nucleotides read TGTGCCAGCAGCTTAGTTGTAGGGCCGAAAGATGAGCAGTTCTTC. Its protein product is CASSLVVGPKDEQFF.